This TCR beta chain emerged from a study of Graves' ophthalmopathy and Graves' hyperthyroidism. For the study at large: Ahead of any treatment, peripheral blood was obtained at the initial diagnosis.

Broader study findings: Most clonotypes expanded in thyroid above 0.001 frequency were present in blood too.

RNA transcripts served as template for amplifying TCR beta CDR3 sequences. Second-round multiplex PCR came after first-round RT-PCR with HTBI primers. TCRdb reprocessed the multiplex PCR reads with MiXCR, giving one entry per CDR3 protein. The table lists about 400,000 distinct CDR3 sequences, 15% to 17% of them singletons. Trimming pared 0 bases from V and 5 bases from J, leaving 14 bases between. This CDR3 comprises 16 residues. CDR1 SGHRS and CDR2 YFSETQ come from the germline V gene. Ophthalmopathy not arising within 18 months of follow-up defined hyperthyroidism as stable. PBMCs had their origin in fresh peripheral blood (roughly 10 ml). This clonotype was picked up many times. Its antigen is not identified.

The chain joins TRBV5-1 to TRBJ2-2; D not resolved. This sequence originates from a young woman with stable Graves' hyperthyroidism. The material sequenced was peripheral blood. This chain's CDR3 is CASSLVGGRETGELFF. The CDR3 region has the DNA TGCGCCAGCAGCTTGGTAGGCGGCCGAGAAACCGGGGAGCTGTTTTTT.